The 18 T cell receptor beta chains below all came from one sample that was sequenced in a study of blood T cell repertoires in COVID-19. Assay: immunoSEQ multiplex PCR; the TCRdb copy retains only in-frame clones and omits some. The sample contains about 150,000 clones, 75% to 90% of which appear only once. The sequenced material came from peripheral blood. Every receptor here comes from a woman aged 35 to 49 with acute or convalescent COVID-19.

This chain joins TRBV12-5 and TRBJ2-1; the match to TRBD1 covers 8 bases. Germline values: CDR1 LGHNT, CDR2 FRNRAP. Germline trimming cut 0 bases from V and 5 bases from J; bases unmatched to any gene: 9. The CDR3 sequence is 17 residues long. The CDR3 region is CASGLVLGQGAHNEQFF. The CDR3 region has the DNA TGTGCTAGTGGTTTGGTACTAGGACAGGGAGCCCACAATGAGCAGTTCTTC.

This clone was counted only a few times. V is TRBV2 and J is TRBJ1-5, with D maybe TRBD1 (5 bases). The V end was cut by 10 bases, the J end by 3 bases, with 13 bases between. Per germline, CDR1 SNHLY and CDR2 FYNNEI. CDR3 size: 13 residues. The CDR3 bases are TGTGCCACACGACAGAGCAACAATCAGCCCCAGCATTTT. Translated: CATRQSNNQPQHF.

The count of this clone is one. The rearrangement links TRBV18 to TRBJ1-1; 10 nucleotides match TRBD1. Germline CDR1 and CDR2: KGHSH and LQKENI. V lost 3 bases to trimming and J lost 2 bases; unmatched junction nucleotides: 9. The CDR3 runs to 17 residues. The CDR3 loop is CASSPDRGRLGNTEAFF. The DNA for the CDR3 is TGTGCCAGCTCACCGGACAGGGGGAGGCTTGGAAACACTGAAGCTTTCTTT.

The genes are TRBV11-2 and TRBJ2-3; TRBD2 matches at 8 bases. This CDR3 has 14 amino acids. The germline V gene has CDR1 SGHAT and CDR2 FQNNGV. Trimming took 5 bases from V and 8 from J; bases not matched to a gene: 9. The CDR3 nucleotides read TGTGCCAGCAGCAAACTAGCGGTTGATTTTACGCAGTATTTT. Residues: CASSKLAVDFTQYF.

The V gene is TRBV3-1 (or the pseudogene TRBV3-2), the J gene TRBJ2-7, with 8 bases lining up with TRBD2. This CDR3 contains 15 residues. Germline V gene data show CDR1 as LGHDT and CDR2 as YNNKEL (reference sequence). With V trimmed by 2 bases and J by 6 bases, 9 bases remained unmatched. CDR3 nucleotide sequence: TGTGCCAGCAGCCAAATTATAACGGGAGGGGGCGAGCAGTACTTC. As protein: CASSQIITGGGEQYF.

The rearrangement uses TRBV7-2 and TRBJ2-7, with D perhaps TRBD2 (6 bases). Trimming stripped 6 bases from V and 0 bases from J, with 9 bases between. This CDR3 region has 13 residues. Germline CDR1 reads SGHTA; CDR2 reads FQGNSA. In nucleotides, the CDR3 is TGTGCCAGCAGTACTAGCAACTCCTACGAGCAGTACTTC. This codes for CASSTSNSYEQYF.

This clone was found once. The gene calls are TRBV7-8 and TRBJ1-2; no clear D gene. The CDR3 sequence is 13 residues long. The germline gives CDR1 SGHVS, CDR2 FQNEAQ. V was pared by 1 base and J by 8 bases, with 11 bases between. CDR3 residues: CASSLVGSGGYTF. DNA of the CDR3: TGTGCCAGCAGCTTAGTGGGCTCGGGGGGCTACACCTTC.

The chain joins TRBV12-3 or TRBV12-4 to TRBJ2-3; D gene uncertain. The CDR3 runs to 12 residues. V was cut by 2 bases and J by 5 bases, with 5 bases left in between. CDR3 in amino acids: CASSLNIDTQYF. CDR3 nucleotide sequence: TGTGCCAGCAGTTTAAATATAGATACGCAGTATTTT.

This clone was detected a few times. This chain joins TRBV24-1 and TRBJ1-5, with a weak D call TRBD1 (5 bases). The germline V gene encodes CDR1 KGHDR and CDR2 SFDVKD. V lost 5 bases, J lost 0 bases, and 16 bases lay in between. The CDR3 loop spans 17 amino acids. The CDR3 loop reads CATSAGDRLGSNQPQHF. The CDR3 DNA is TGTGCCACCAGTGCGGGGGATAGGTTGGGTAGCAATCAGCCCCAGCATTTT.

V usage is TRBV19 and J usage is TRBJ2-3; 9 nucleotides line up with TRBD2. Germline assignment: CDR1 LNHDA and CDR2 SQIVND (reference sequence). The CDR3 covers 17 residues. V was clipped by 5 bases and J by 4 bases; unmatched bases: 13. The DNA of the CDR3 is TGTGCCAGTAGTTACATATGGCCTAGCGGGAAGCCAGATACGCAGTATTTT. It is translated as CASSYIWPSGKPDTQYF. Full variable domain (missing parts from reference TRBV19 and TRBJ2-3): DGGITQSPKYLFRKEGQNVTLSCEQNLNHDAMYWYRQDPGQGLRLIYYSQIVNDFQKGDIAEGYSVSREKKESFPLTVTSAQKNPTAFYLCASSYIWPSGKPDTQYFGPGTRLTVL.

This chain joins TRBV3-1 (or the pseudogene TRBV3-2) and TRBJ1-6, with D maybe TRBD1 (5 bases). CDR3 length: 15 residues. Germline CDR1 LGHDT, CDR2 YNNKEL (reference sequence). V was shortened by 0 bases and J by 11 bases, with 14 bases between the two germline ends. In nucleotides, the CDR3 is TGTGCCAGCAGCCAAGAAAGATTAAGGGGTCCACCCCTCCACTTT. It is translated as CASSQERLRGPPLHF.

The gene calls are TRBV5-8 and TRBJ2-2, with D unclear. Germline V gene lookup returns CDR1 SGHTS and CDR2 YDEGEE. The CDR3 is made up of 14 amino acids. V gave up 0 bases and J gave up 2 bases, with 5 bases separating them. The CDR3 nucleotides are TGTGCCAGCAGCTTGGACGGTAACACCGGGGAGCTGTTTTTT. Its protein product is CASSLDGNTGELFF.

The chain links TRBV7-2 to TRBJ2-7; 7 bases line up with TRBD2. The CDR3 consists of 14 residues. The V gene end was trimmed by 6 bases and the J gene end by 6 bases; junction bases not matched to a gene: 11. Germline loops: CDR1 SGHTA, CDR2 FQGNSA. The CDR3 loop reads CASRSTSAGFEQYF. The DNA of the CDR3 is TGTGCCAGCAGATCTACTAGCGCGGGTTTCGAGCAGTACTTC.

There are a few counts of this clone. This sequence joins TRBV19 and TRBJ1-3, with D unclear. Trimming removed 1 base at V and 6 bases at J, with 7 bases between. The CDR3 extends over 13 amino acids. CDR1 is LNHDA and CDR2 is SQIVND in the germline V gene (reference sequence). Here the CDR3 DNA reads TGTGCCAGTAGTATAGGAGGTGAAAACACCATATATTTT. Protein product: CASSIGGENTIYF.

The chain recombines TRBV29-1 with TRBJ2-3; D gene ambiguous. V lost 3 bases and J 3 bases, leaving 4 bases between the germline ends. Germline V gives CDR1 SQVTM, CDR2 ANQGSEA. The CDR3 runs to 11 residues. The CDR3 nucleotides read TGCAGCGTTGAGTCTACAGATACGCAGTATTTT. It is translated as CSVESTDTQYF.

This clone appeared once. The chain recombines TRBV5-8 with TRBJ1-5; D not resolved. CDR3 length: 14 residues. Germline lookup yields CDR1 SGHTS and CDR2 YDEGEE. V lost 2 bases and J 2 bases, leaving 8 bases between the germline ends. Here the CDR3 DNA reads TGTGCCAGCAGCTTTATCAGGCGCAATCAGCCCCAGCATTTT. Translating gives CASSFIRRNQPQHF.

J is TRBJ2-7 and V is TRBV2; 7 positions match TRBD1. This CDR3 has 16 amino acids. Germline lookup yields CDR1 SNHLY and CDR2 FYNNEI. Germline trimming cut 3 bases from V and 7 bases from J; bases unmatched to any gene: 15. CDR3 amino acids: CASSEGSLGGLREQYF. Written as DNA, the CDR3 is TGTGCCAGCAGTGAGGGCTCGTTAGGGGGCCTGAGGGAGCAGTACTTC.

This clone was recorded once. This chain links TRBV12-5 with TRBJ2-7; D call uncertain. CDR3 length: 13 amino acids. Germline V gene data show CDR1 as LGHNT and CDR2 as FRNRAP. Trimming removed 5 bases at V and 5 bases at J, with 13 bases between. This chain's CDR3 is CASGVISVDEQYF. CDR3 sequence (DNA): TGTGCTAGTGGTGTGATTTCAGTGGACGAGCAGTACTTC.